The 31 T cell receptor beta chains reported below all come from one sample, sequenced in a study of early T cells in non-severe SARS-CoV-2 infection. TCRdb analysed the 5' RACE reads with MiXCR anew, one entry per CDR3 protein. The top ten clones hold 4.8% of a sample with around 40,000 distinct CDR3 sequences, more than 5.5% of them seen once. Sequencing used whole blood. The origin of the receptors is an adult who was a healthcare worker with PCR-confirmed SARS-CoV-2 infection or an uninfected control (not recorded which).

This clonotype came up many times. The CDR3, as DNA: TGTGCCAGCAGCTTTCACAAGGGCGCCTACGAGCAGTACTTC. It codes for CASSFHKGAYEQYF. The genes are TRBV7-4 and TRBJ2-7, with D uncertain. CDR1 is SGHVT and CDR2 is SQSDAQ in the germline V gene. The V end was cut by 3 bases, the J end by 2 bases, with 11 bases between. The CDR3 length is 14 residues.

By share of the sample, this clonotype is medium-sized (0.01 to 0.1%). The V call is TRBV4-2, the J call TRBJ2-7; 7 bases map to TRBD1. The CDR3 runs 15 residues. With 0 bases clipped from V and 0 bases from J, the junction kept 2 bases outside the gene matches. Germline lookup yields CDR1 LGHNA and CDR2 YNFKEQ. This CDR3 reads CASSQDGDSSYEQYF. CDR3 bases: TGTGCCAGCAGCCAAGATGGGGACAGCTCCTACGAGCAGTACTTC.

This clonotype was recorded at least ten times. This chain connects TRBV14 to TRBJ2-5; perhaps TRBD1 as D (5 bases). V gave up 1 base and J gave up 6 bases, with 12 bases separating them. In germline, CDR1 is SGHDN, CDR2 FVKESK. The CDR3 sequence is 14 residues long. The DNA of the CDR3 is TGTGCCAGCAGCCAAGTGAGGCAGGGAAAGACCCAGTACTTC. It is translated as CASSQVRQGKTQYF. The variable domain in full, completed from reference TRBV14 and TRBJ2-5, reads EAGVTQFPSHSVIEKGQTVTLRCDPISGHDNLYWYRRVMGKEIKFLLHFVKESKQDESGMPNNRFLAERTGGTYSTLKVQPAELEDSGVYFCASSQVRQGKTQYFGPGTRLLVL.

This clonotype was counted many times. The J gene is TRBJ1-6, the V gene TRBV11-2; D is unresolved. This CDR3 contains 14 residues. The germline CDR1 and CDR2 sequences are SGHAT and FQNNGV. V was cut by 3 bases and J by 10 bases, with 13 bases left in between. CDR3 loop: CASSLIGQDSPLHF. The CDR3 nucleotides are TGTGCCAGCAGCTTGATAGGGCAAGACTCACCCCTCCACTTT.

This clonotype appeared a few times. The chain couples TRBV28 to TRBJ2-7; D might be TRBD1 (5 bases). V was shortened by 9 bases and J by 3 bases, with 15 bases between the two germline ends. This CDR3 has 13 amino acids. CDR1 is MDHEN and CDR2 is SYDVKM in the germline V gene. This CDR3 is CASLGVLYYEQYF. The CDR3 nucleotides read TGTGCCAGTCTAGGGGTCTTATACTACGAGCAGTACTTC.

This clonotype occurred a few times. The CDR3 spells CASSPVDRGYYGYTF. The CDR3 DNA reads TGTGCCAGCAGCCCCGTGGACAGGGGGTACTATGGCTACACCTTC. The J gene is TRBJ1-2, the V gene TRBV3-1; 10 nucleotides align to TRBD1. From germline, CDR1 is LGHDT and CDR2 YNNKEL (reference sequence). V lost 4 bases and J lost 3; bases outside the gene matches: 5. CDR3 length equals 15 residues.

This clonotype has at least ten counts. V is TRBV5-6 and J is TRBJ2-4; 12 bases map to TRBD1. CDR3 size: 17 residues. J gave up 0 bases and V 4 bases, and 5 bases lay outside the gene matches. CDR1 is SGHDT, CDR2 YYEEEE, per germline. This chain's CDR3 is CASSHGTGGLAKNIQYF. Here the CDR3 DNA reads TGTGCCAGCAGCCACGGGACAGGGGGCCTAGCCAAAAACATTCAGTACTTC.

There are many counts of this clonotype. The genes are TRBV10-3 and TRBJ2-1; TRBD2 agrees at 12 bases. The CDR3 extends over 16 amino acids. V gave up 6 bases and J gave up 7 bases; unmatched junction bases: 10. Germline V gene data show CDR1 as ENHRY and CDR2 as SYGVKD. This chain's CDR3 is CAISPSGRALGNEQFF. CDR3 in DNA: TGTGCCATCAGCCCTAGCGGGAGGGCCCTCGGGAATGAGCAGTTCTTC.

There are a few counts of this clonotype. The CDR3: CASSPDTGGWGNEQFF. The CDR3 DNA follows: TGTGCCAGCAGCCCGGATACAGGGGGCTGGGGCAATGAGCAGTTCTTC. The V gene is TRBV2, the J gene TRBJ2-1; 9 bases fit TRBD1. Trimming at V came to 6 bases and at J to 6 bases, leaving 12 bases not matched to a gene. This CDR3 comprises 16 residues. Per the germline V gene, CDR1 is SNHLY and CDR2 is FYNNEI.

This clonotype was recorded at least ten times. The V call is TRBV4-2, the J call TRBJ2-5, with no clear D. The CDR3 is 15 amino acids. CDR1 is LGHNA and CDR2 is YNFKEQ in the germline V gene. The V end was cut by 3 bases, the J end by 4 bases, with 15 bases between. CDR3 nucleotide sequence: TGTGCCAGCAGCCACGAACAGTCAGGTATAGAGACCCAGTACTTC. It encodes CASSHEQSGIETQYF.

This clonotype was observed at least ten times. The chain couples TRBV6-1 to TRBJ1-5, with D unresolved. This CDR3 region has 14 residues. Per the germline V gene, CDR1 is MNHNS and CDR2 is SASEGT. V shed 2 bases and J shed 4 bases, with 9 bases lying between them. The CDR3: CASSESTPNQPQHF. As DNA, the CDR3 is TGTGCCAGCAGTGAATCTACACCAAATCAGCCCCAGCATTTT.

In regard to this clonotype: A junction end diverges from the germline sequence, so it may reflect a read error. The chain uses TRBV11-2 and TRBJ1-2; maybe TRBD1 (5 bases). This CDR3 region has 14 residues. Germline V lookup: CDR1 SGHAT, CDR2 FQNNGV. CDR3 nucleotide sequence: TGTGCCAACAGCTTAGTGGGGGAACTCTATGGCTACACCTTC. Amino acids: CANSLVGELYGYTF.

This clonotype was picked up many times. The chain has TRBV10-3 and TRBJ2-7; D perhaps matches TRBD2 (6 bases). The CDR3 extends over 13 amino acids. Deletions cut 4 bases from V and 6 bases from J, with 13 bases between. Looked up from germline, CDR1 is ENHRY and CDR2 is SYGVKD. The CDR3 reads CAISGEVQFEQYF. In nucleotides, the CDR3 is TGTGCCATCAGTGGGGAGGTCCAATTCGAGCAGTACTTC.

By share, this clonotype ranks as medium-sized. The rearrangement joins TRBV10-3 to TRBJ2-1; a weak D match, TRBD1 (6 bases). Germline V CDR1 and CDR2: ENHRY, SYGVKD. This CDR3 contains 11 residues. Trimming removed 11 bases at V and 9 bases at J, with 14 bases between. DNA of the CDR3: TGTGCCGTCTCAGGGGTTGGTGAGCAGTTCTTC. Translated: CAVSGVGEQFF.

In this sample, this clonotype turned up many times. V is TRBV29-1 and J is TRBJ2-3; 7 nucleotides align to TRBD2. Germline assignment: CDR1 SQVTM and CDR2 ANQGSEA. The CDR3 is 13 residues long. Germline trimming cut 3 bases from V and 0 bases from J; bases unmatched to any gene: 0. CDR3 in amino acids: CSVDSGSTDTQYF. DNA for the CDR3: TGCAGCGTTGATAGCGGGAGCACAGATACGCAGTATTTT.

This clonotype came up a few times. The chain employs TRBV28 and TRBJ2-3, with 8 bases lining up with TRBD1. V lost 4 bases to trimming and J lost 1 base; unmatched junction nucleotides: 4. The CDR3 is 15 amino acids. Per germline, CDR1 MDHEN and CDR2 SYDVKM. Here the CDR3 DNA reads TGTGCCAGCAGTTCAGACAGGGGTCGCACAGATACGCAGTATTTT. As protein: CASSSDRGRTDTQYF.

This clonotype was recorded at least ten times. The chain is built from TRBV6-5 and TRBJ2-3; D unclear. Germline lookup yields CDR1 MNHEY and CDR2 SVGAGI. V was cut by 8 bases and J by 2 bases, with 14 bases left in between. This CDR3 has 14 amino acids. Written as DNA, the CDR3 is TGTGCCAGCCGAAAGCAGGAACTCACAGATACGCAGTATTTT. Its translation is CASRKQELTDTQYF.

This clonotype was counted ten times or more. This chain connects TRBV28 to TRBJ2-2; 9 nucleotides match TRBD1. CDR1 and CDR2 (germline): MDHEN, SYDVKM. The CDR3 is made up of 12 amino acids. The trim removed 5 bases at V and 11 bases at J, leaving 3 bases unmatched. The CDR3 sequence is CASSHRGPELFF. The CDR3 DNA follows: TGTGCCAGCAGTCACAGGGGGCCTGAGCTGTTTTTT.

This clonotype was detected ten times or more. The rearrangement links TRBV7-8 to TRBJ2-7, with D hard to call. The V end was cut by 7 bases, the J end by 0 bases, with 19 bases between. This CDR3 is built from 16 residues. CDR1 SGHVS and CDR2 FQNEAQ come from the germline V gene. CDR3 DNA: TGTGCCAGCACTTTCGATTTCGGGCGTAGCTCCTACGAGCAGTACTTC. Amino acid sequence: CASTFDFGRSSYEQYF.

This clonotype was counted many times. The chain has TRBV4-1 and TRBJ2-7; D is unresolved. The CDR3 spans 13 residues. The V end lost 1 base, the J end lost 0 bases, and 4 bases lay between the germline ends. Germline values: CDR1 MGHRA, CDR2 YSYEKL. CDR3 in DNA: TGCGCCAGCAGCCAAGTTATCTCCTACGAGCAGTACTTC. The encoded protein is CASSQVISYEQYF.

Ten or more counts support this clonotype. For the CDR3, the DNA is TGTGCCAGTAGTTGGGACCAGGGTGCGGGGCAGCCCCAGCATTTT. This sequence encodes CASSWDQGAGQPQHF. This chain uses TRBV19 with TRBJ1-5; weak D call: TRBD1 (5 bases). CDR1 is LNHDA and CDR2 is SQIVND in the germline V gene (reference sequence). The CDR3 length is 15 residues. Trimming left V 5 bases short and J 7 bases short, with 18 bases between.

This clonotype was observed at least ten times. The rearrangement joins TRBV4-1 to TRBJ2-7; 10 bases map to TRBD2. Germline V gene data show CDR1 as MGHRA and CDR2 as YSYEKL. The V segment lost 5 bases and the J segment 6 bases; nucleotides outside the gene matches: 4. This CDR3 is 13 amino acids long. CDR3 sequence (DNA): TGCGCCAGCAGCTCACGGACTAGCGGCGAGCAGTACTTC. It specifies CASSSRTSGEQYF.

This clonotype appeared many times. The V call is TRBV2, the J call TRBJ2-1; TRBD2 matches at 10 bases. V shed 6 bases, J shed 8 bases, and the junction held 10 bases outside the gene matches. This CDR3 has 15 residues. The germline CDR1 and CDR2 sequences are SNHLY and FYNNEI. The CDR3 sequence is CASRPSLAGAHEQFF. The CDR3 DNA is TGTGCCAGCAGACCAAGCCTAGCGGGAGCTCATGAGCAGTTCTTC.

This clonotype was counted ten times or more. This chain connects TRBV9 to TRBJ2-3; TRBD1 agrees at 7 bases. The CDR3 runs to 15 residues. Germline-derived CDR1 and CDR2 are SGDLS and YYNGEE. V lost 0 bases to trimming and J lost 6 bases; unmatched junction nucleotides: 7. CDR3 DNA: TGTGCCAGCAGCGTAGCTACGAGGGGGCAGGATACGCAGTATTTT. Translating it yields CASSVATRGQDTQYF.

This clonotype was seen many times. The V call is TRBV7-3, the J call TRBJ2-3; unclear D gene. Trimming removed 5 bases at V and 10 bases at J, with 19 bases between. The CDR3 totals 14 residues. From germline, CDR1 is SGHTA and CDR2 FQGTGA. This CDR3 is CASSMITDGPPQYF. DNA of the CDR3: TGTGCCAGCAGCATGATAACAGATGGACCCCCGCAGTATTTT. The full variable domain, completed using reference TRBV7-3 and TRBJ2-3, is GAGVSQTPSNKVTEKGKYVELRCDPISGHTALYWYRQSLGQGPEFLIYFQGTGAADDSGLPNDRFFAVRPEGSVSTLKIQRTERGDSAVYLCASSMITDGPPQYFGPGTRLTVL.

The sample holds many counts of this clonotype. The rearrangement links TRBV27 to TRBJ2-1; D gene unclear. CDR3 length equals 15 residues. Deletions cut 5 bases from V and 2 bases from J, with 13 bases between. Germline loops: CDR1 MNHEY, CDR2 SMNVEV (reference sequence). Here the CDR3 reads CASSASSGAYNEQFF. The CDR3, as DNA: TGTGCCAGCAGTGCTTCTAGTGGCGCCTACAATGAGCAGTTCTTC.

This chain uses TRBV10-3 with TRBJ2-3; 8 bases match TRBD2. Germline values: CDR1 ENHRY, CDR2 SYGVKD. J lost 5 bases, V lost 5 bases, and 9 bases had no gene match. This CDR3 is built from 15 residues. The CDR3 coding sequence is TGTGCCATCAGTCCCGCGGGAGGCGATCTAGATACGCAGTATTTT. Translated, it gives CAISPAGGDLDTQYF.

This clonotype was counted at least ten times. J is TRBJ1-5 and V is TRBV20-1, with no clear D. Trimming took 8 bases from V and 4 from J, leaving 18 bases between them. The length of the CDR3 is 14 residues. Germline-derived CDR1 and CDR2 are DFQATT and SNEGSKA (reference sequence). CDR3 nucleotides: TGCAGTTCTCGGGAGGTCCCCCGTAATCAGCCCCAGCATTTT. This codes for CSSREVPRNQPQHF.

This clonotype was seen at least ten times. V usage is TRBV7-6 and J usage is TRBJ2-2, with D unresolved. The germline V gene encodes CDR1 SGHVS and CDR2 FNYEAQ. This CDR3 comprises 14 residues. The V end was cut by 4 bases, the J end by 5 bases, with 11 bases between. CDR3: CASSSSDLTGELFF. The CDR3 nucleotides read TGTGCCAGCAGCTCATCGGACCTGACCGGGGAGCTGTTTTTT.

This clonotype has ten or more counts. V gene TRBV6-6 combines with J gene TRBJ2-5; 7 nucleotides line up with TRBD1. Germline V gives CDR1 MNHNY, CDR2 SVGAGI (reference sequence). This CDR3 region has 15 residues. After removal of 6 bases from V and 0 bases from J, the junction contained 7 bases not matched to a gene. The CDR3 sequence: CASRRRTGDQETQYF. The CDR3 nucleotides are TGTGCCAGCAGGCGGAGGACAGGAGACCAAGAGACCCAGTACTTC.

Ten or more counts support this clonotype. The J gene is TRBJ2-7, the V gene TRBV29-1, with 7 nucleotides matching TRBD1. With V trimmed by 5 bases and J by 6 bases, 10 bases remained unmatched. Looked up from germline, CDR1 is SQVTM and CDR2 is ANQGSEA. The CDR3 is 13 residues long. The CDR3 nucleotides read TGCAGCGTTACCCGGACAGGCCTCACCGAGCAGTACTTC. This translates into CSVTRTGLTEQYF.